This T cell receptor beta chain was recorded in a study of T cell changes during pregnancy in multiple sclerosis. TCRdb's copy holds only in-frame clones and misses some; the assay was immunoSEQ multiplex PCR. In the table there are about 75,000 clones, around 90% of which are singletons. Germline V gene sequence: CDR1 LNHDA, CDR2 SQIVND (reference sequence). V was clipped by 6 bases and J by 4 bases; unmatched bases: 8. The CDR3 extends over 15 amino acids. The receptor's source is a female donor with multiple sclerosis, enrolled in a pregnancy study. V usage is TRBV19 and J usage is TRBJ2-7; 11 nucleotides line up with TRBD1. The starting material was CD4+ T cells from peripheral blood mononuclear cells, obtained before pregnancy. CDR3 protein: CASSHPGTGGYEQYF. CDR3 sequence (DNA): TGTGCCAGTAGCCATCCCGGGACAGGGGGGTACGAGCAGTACTTC.